Listed below are T cell receptor beta chains from one sample, sequenced in a study of response to subunit inactivated influenza vaccine. From the RT-PCR reads, TCRdb called clonotypes with MiXCR, one entry per CDR3 protein. The sample records around 200,000 distinct CDR3 sequences, around 9.2% being singletons. The specimen comprised non-naive T cells sorted from PBMCs, sampled on the day of vaccination. These receptors were obtained from a man in his fifties or sixties who received an inactivated influenza vaccine. Each CDR3 is given with its conserved first and last residue. Fields, in order: J gene, D gene, clone size, V gene, CDR3 DNA, CDR3 protein. The D gene is left open where the match is weak. Clone size appears in some rows only: once, few, many, or a class for an expanded clone.

TRBJ1-5	TRBD1	few	TRBV20-1	TGCAGTGCTACCGGGACAGGGGAACAACAGCCCCAGCATTTT	CSATGTGEQQPQHF
TRBJ2-7	NA	many	TRBV12-3/TRBV12-4	TGTGCCAGCAGTTTCATTTACGAGCAGTACTTC	CASSFIYEQYF
TRBJ2-3	NA	many	TRBV14	TGTGCCAGCAGCCAAAATCGGGGATGGGGACCAGATACGCAGTATTTT	CASSQNRGWGPDTQYF
TRBJ1-5	TRBD1	few	TRBV6-1	TGTGCCAGCAGACAGCGGAACAGGGGTAAAGAGAGTCAGCCCCAGCATTTT	CASRQRNRGKESQPQHF
TRBJ2-3	TRBD2	NA	TRBV5-5	TGTGCCAGCACCCAAGCGGGAGTCACAGATACGCAGTATTTT	CASTQAGVTDTQYF
TRBJ2-7	NA	many	TRBV12-3/TRBV12-4	TGTGCCAGCAGTCTCAATCAGGGGGGCCGTTACGAGCAGTACTTC	CASSLNQGGRYEQYF
TRBJ1-4	TRBD1	NA	TRBV25-1	TGTGCCAGCAGTGAATGGGACAGCTTCATCTTTGAGGAAAAACTGTTTTTT	CASSEWDSFIFEEKLFF
TRBJ2-5	NA	NA	TRBV20-1	TGCAGTGCCCACAATGCGGGGGCAGGGGTGACCCAGTACTTC	CSAHNAGAGVTQYF
TRBJ2-5	NA	NA	TRBV15	TGTGCCACCAGCGGGTTAGGGACTGGCGAGACCCAGTACTTC	CATSGLGTGETQYF
TRBJ2-5	NA	once	TRBV5-6	TGTGCCAGCAGCTTCCCCCTCGGCTACCAAGAGACCCAGTACTTC	CASSFPLGYQETQYF
TRBJ2-5	TRBD1	NA	TRBV9	TGTGCCAGCAGCGTAGACTACGGGACAGGAGAGACCCAGTACTTC	CASSVDYGTGETQYF
TRBJ2-5	NA	many	TRBV7-2	TGTGCCAGCAGCTTAGCGGGGGGCCAAAAAGAGACCCAGTACTTC	CASSLAGGQKETQYF
TRBJ2-3	NA	many	TRBV15	TGTGCCACCAGCAGAGGGGCAGATACGCAGTATTTT	CATSRGADTQYF